This T cell receptor beta chain was sequenced for a study of T cell repertoires in cytomegalovirus infection. At the level of the study: Indications of both CMV infection and matching HLA type were provided by public TCR beta signatures. Study findings and constraints: Ex vivo responses were dominated by HLA-C-restricted CMV-specific TCR beta clonotypes. Carriers of CMV and the relevant HLA type were discriminated by public TCR beta frequency.

As concerns this clonotype: Antigen unknown.

A single record per CDR3 protein comes from TCRdb applying MiXCR to the reads. The table has around 300,000 distinct CDR3 sequences, 8% to 9.5% seen once. The receptor was derived from a human donor in good health (CMV status not recorded). Some clones in this sample may be carry-over from other donors' samples. Sequences were obtained from PBMCs.

The CDR3 nucleotides are TGTGCCAGCAGTGGAAAGCGGAGAGTTAGCACAGATACGCAGTATTTT. Its translation is CASSGKRRVSTDTQYF. The chain employs TRBV28 and TRBJ2-3, with D possibly being TRBD2 (5 bases). V lost 5 bases and J 0 bases, leaving 15 bases between the germline ends. The CDR3 is 16 residues long. Germline V gene lookup returns CDR1 MDHEN and CDR2 SYDVKM.